This T cell receptor beta chain was profiled in a study of monozygotic twins with inflammatory bowel disease. Regarding this clonotype: As yet, its antigen is unknown.

Germline lookup yields CDR1 DFQATT and CDR2 SNEGSKA (reference sequence). CDR3 length: 16 amino acids. Study-level points and caveats: Clonotypes shared with others were fewer in IBD patients than in healthy twins, especially with disease activity. Against healthy co-twins, IBD patients had lower TCRbeta diversity (measured by inverse Simpson).

After re-calling the 5' RACE reads, TCRdb lists one entry per CDR3 protein, DNA absent. Its table lists approximately 330,000 distinct CDR3 sequences. The specimen was blood. This TCR came from a human donor with ulcerative colitis or Crohn's disease, or a healthy co-twin of an affected twin (not recorded which). The chain combines TRBV20-1 with TRBJ2-6; TCRdb returns TRBD1, unconfirmable since there is no DNA. The CDR3 loop is CSARPYMSPGANVLTF.